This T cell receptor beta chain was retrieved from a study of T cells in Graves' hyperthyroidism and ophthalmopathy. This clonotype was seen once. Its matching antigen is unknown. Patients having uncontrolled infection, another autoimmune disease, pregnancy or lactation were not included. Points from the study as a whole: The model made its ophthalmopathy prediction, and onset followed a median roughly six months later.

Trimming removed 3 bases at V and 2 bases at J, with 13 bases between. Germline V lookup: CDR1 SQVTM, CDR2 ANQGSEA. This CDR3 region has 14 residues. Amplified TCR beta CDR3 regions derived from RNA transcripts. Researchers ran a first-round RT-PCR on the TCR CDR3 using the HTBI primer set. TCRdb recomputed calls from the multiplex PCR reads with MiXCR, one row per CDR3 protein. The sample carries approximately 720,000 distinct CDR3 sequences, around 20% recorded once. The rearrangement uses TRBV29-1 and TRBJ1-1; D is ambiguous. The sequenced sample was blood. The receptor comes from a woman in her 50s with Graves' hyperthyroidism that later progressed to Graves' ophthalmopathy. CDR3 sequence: CSVDSRAFNTEAFF. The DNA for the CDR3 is TGCAGCGTTGATTCTCGGGCATTTAACACTGAAGCTTTCTTT.